The TCR beta chain under discussion was sequenced for a study of cytomegalovirus exposure and HLA in healthy donors. General study findings and limits: A later analysis found that most CMV-associated TCR beta chains appeared HLA-restricted.

The PCR ran on 60 Vbeta and 13 Jbeta primers. Here immunoSEQ multiplex PCR was the method, and the copy in TCRdb shows in-frame clones only, minus some. The profile shows approximately 97,000 clones, just under 80% of them singletons. Trimming cost V 6 bases and J 11 bases, with 16 bases left between them. This CDR3 is built from 12 residues. Per the germline V gene, CDR1 is SGHTA and CDR2 is FQGTGA. Details on this clone: Its antigen is unidentified.

The sequenced material came from PBMCs. This chain links TRBV7-3 with TRBJ1-1, with D maybe TRBD1 (6 bases). The sequence was obtained from a middle-aged woman in good health and CMV-seropositive. The CDR3 DNA follows: TGTGCCAGCAGTTCGGTTGAGGGGGTGGCTTTCTTT. Its translation is CASSSVEGVAFF.